This record covers a single TCR beta chain. Its antigen is undetermined. This specimen comes from a study of T-cell memory formation after mild COVID-19. Study findings and constraints: Contracting CD4+ clones sat mainly in CM and EM; CD8+ in EMRA. Clones that got smaller from day 15 to 85 had even CD4/CD8, while clones growing later tipped toward CD4+. Pre-infection memory held some responding clones, suggesting pre-existing cross-reactive T cells responded.

V gave up 5 bases and J gave up 1 base; unmatched junction bases: 10. Germline lookup yields CDR1 KGHSH and CDR2 LQKENI. This CDR3 region has 16 residues. Researchers used 5'RACE with constant-segment primers to make TCR alpha and TCR beta cDNA libraries that carry sample barcodes and UMIs. TCRdb re-called the 5' RACE reads with MiXCR, one entry per CDR3 protein. The table lists approximately 180,000 distinct CDR3 sequences, 16% of them singletons. This TCR came from an adult woman who had mild COVID-19 (a few samples of this study predate the infection). Cell type and time point are not known. The specimen was PBMCs or a T cell subset sorted from them (not recorded which). The chain links TRBV18 to TRBJ1-1; 7 bases align to TRBD1. Here the CDR3 DNA reads TGTGCCAGCTCAACCGCTACAGGGACAGCGAACACTGAAGCTTTCTTT. Translated, it gives CASSTATGTANTEAFF.